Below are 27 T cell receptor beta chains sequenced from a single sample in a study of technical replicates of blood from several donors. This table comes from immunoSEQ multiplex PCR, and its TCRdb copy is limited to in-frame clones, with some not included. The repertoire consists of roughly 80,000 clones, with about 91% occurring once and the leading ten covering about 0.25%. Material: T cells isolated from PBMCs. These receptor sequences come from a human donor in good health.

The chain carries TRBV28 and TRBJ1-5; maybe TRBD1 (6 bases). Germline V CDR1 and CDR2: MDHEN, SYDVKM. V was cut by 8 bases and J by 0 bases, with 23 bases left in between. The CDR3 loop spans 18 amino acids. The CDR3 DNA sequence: TGTGCCAGCTACCGACCGGGACACTTTAGTTATAGCAATCAGCCCCAGCATTTT. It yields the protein CASYRPGHFSYSNQPQHF.

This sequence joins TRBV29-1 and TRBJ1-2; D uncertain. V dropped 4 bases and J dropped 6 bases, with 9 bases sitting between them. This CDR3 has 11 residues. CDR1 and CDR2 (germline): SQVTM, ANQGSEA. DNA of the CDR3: TGCAGCGTTGCGAGCCAGGATGGCTACACCTTC. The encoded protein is CSVASQDGYTF.

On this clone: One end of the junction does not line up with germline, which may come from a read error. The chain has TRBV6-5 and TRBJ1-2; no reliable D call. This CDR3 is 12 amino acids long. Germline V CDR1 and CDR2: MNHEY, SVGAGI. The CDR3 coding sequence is TGTGCCAGCAGTTATGTCCGCGGGCACGAGCTGTTC. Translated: CASSYVRGHELF.

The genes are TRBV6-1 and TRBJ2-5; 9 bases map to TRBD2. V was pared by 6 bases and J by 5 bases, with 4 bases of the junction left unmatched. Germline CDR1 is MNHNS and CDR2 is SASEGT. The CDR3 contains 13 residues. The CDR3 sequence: CASRRGGRETQYF. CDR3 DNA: TGTGCCAGCAGGCGGGGGGGACGGGAGACCCAGTACTTC.

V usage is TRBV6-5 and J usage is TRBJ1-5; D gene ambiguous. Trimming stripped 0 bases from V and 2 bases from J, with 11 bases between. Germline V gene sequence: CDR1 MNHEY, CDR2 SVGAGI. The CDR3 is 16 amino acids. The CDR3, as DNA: TGTGCCAGCAGTTACTCTTACGGGAGTGGCAATCAGCCCCAGCATTTT. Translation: CASSYSYGSGNQPQHF.

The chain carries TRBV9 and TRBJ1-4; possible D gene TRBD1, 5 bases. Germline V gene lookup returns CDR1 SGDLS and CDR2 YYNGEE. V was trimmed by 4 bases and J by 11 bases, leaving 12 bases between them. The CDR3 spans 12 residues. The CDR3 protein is CASSPLGGKLFF. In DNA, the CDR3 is TGTGCCAGCAGCCCCCTCGGGGGTAAACTGTTTTTT.

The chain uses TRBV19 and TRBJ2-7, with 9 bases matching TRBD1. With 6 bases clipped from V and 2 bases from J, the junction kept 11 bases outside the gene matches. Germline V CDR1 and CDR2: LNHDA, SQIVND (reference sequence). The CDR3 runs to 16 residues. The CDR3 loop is CASRRRWGQGAYEQYF. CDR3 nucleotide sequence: TGTGCCAGTAGACGCCGATGGGGACAGGGCGCCTACGAGCAGTACTTC.

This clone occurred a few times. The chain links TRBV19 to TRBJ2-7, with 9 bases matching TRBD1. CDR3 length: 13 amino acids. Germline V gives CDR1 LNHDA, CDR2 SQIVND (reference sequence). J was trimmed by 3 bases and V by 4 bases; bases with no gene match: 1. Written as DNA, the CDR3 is TGTGCCAGTAGTACGGGACAGGGCTACGAGCAGTACTTC. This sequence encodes CASSTGQGYEQYF.

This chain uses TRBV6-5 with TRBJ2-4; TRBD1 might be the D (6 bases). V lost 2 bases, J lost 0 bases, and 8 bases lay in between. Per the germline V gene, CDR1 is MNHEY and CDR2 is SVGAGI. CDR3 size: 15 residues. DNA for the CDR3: TGTGCCAGCAGTTACAAGGGGGTAGCCAAAAACATTCAGTACTTC. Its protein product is CASSYKGVAKNIQYF.

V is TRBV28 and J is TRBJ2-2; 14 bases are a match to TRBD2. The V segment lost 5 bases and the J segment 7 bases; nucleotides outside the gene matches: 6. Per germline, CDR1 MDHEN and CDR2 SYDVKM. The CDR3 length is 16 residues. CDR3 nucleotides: TGTGCCAGCAGTCGGACTAGCGGGAGGCGGGGCGGGGAGCTGTTTTTT. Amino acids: CASSRTSGRRGGELFF.

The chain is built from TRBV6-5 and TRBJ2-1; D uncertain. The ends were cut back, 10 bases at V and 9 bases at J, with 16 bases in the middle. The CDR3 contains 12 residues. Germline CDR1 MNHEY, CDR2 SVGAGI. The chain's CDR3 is CATGSSDSEQFF. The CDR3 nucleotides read TGTGCCACCGGGTCTTCTGATAGTGAGCAGTTCTTC.

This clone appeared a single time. The CDR3 sequence is CASSRTTSTDTQYF. CDR3 coding DNA: TGTGCCAGCAGTCGGACAACAAGCACAGATACGCAGTATTTT. The rearrangement uses TRBV9 and TRBJ2-3; tentatively, D is TRBD1 (5 bases). Between the trimmed V and J ends, which lost 5 bases and 0 bases, there was a span of 10 bases. The CDR3 consists of 14 residues. Germline loops: CDR1 SGDLS, CDR2 YYNGEE.

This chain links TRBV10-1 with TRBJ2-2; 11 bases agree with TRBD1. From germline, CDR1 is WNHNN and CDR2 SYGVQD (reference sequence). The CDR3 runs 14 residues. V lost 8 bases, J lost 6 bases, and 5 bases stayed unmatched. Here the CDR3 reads CASRGTGGPGELFF. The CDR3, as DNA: TGCGCCAGCCGTGGGACAGGGGGACCCGGGGAGCTGTTTTTT.

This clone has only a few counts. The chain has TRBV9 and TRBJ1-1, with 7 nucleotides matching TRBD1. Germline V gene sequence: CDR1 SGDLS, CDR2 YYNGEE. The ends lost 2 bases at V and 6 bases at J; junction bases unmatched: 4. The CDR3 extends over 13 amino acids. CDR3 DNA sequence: TGTGCCAGCAGCGTCGGACAGGTTCCTGAAGCTTTCTTT. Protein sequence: CASSVGQVPEAFF.

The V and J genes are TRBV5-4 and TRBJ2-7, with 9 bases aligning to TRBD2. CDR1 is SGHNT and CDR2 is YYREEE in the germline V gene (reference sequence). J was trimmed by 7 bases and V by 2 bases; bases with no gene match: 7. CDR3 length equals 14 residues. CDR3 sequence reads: CASSFSSGGEEQYF. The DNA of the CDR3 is TGTGCCAGCAGCTTTAGTAGCGGGGGCGAAGAGCAGTACTTC.

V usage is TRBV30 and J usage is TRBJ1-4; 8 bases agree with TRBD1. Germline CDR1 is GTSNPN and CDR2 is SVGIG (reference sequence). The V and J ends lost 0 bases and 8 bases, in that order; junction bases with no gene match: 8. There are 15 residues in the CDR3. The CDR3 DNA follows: TGTGCCTGGAGTGTAGCCCCACAGGGGGGGGAAAAACTGTTTTTT. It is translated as CAWSVAPQGGEKLFF.

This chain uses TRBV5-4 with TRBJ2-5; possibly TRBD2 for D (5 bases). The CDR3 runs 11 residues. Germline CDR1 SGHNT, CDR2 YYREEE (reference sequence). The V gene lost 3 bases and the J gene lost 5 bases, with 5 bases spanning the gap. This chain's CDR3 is CASSSGETQYF. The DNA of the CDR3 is TGTGCCAGCAGCTCGGGGGAGACCCAGTACTTC.

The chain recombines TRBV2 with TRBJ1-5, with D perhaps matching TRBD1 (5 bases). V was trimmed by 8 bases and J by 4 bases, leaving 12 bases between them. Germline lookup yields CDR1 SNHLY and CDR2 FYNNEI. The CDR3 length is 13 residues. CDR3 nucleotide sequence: TGTGCCAGCCAACCGGGGGGTAATCAGCCCCAGCATTTT. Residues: CASQPGGNQPQHF.

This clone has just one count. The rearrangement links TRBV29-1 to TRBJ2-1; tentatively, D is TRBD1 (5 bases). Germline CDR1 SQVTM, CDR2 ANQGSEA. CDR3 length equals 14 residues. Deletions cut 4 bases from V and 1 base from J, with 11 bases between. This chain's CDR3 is CSVVGPYSYNEQFF. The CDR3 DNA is TGCAGCGTTGTGGGGCCGTATTCCTACAATGAGCAGTTCTTC.

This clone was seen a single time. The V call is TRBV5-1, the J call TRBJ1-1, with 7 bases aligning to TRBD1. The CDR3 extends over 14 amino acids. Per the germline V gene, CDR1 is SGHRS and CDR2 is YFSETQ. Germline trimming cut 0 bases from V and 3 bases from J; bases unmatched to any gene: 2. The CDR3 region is CASSLVQGDTEAFF. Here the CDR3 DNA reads TGCGCCAGCAGCTTGGTGCAGGGGGACACTGAAGCTTTCTTT. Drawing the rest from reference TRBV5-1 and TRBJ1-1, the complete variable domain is KAGVTQTPRYLIKTRGQQVTLSCSPISGHRSVSWYQQTPGQGLQFLFEYFSETQRNKGNFPGRFSGRQFSNSRSEMNVSTLELGDSALYLCASSLVQGDTEAFFGQGTRLTVV.

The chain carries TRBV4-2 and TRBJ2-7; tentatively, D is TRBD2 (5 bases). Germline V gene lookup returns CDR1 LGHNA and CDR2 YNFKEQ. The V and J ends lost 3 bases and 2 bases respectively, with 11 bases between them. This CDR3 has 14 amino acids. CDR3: CASSQAVEAYEQYF. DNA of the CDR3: TGTGCCAGCAGCCAGGCTGTGGAGGCCTACGAGCAGTACTTC.

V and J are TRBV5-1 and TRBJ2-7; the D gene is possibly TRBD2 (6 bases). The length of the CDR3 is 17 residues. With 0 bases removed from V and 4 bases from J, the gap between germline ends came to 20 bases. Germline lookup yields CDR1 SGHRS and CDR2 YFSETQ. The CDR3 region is CASSLAYVRTAGYEQYF. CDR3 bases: TGCGCCAGCAGCTTGGCCTACGTGCGGACGGCGGGATACGAGCAGTACTTC. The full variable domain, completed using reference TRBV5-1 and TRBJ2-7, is KAGVTQTPRYLIKTRGQQVTLSCSPISGHRSVSWYQQTPGQGLQFLFEYFSETQRNKGNFPGRFSGRQFSNSRSEMNVSTLELGDSALYLCASSLAYVRTAGYEQYFGPGTRLTVT.

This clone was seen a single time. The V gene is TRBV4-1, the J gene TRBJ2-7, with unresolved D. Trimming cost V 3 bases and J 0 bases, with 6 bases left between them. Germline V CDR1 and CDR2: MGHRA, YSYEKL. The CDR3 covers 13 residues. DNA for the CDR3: TGCGCCAGCAGCCAGGCCCCCTCCTACGAGCAGTACTTC. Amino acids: CASSQAPSYEQYF.

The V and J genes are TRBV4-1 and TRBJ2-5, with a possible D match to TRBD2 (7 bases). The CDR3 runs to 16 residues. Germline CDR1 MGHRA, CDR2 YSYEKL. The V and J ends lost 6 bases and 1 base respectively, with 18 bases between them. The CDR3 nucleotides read TGCGCCAGCAGAGGCATGGGGGGGCGCATCCAAGAGACCCAGTACTTC. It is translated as CASRGMGGRIQETQYF.

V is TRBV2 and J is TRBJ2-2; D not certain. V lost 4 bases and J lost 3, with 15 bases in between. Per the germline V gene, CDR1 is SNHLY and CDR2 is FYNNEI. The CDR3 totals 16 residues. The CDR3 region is CASSGDNSTDTGELFF. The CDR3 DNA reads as TGTGCCAGCAGTGGAGATAATTCCACGGACACCGGGGAGCTGTTTTTT.

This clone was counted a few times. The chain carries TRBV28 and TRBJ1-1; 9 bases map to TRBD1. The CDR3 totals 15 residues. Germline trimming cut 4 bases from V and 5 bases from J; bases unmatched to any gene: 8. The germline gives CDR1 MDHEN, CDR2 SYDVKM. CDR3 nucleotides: TGTGCCAGCAGTTATAGCGGGACAGGGCTAACTGAAGCTTTCTTT. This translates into CASSYSGTGLTEAFF.

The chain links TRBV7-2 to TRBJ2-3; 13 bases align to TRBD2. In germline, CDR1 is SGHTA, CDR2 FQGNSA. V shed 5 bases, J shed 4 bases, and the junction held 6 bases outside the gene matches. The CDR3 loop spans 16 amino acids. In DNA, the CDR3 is TGTGCCAGCAGCCCCGGACTAGCGGGAGAGGCAGATACGCAGTATTTT. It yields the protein CASSPGLAGEADTQYF.